The next 8 T cell receptor beta chains were all read from a single sample in a study of blood T cell repertoires in COVID-19. Assay: immunoSEQ multiplex PCR; the TCRdb copy retains only in-frame clones and omits some. This sample has more than 35,000 clones; 88% occur once, and the top ten carry about 5.3%. Sequenced: peripheral blood. All receptors derive from a human donor in a cohort sampled during active COVID-19.

The chain couples TRBV19 to TRBJ1-1, with TRBD1 matching over 7 bases. The CDR3 totals 14 residues. Germline V gene sequence: CDR1 LNHDA, CDR2 SQIVND (reference sequence). The ends lost 6 bases at V and 1 base at J; junction bases unmatched: 5. The CDR3 reads CASSPDRWNTEAFF. The CDR3, as DNA: TGTGCCAGTAGCCCGGACAGGTGGAACACTGAAGCTTTCTTT. The full variable domain, completed using reference TRBV19 and TRBJ1-1, is DGGITQSPKYLFRKEGQNVTLSCEQNLNHDAMYWYRQDPGQGLRLIYYSQIVNDFQKGDIAEGYSVSREKKESFPLTVTSAQKNPTAFYLCASSPDRWNTEAFFGQGTRLTVV.

The rearrangement uses TRBV29-1 and TRBJ2-7; TRBD1 agrees at 8 bases. CDR1 and CDR2 from the germline V gene are SQVTM and ANQGSEA. V was pared by 7 bases and J by 2 bases, with 10 bases of the junction left unmatched. The CDR3 covers 14 residues. The CDR3 protein is CSAAPGTGPYEQYF. The CDR3 bases are TGCAGCGCCGCGCCCGGGACAGGCCCCTACGAGCAGTACTTC.

This chain links TRBV27 with TRBJ1-4, with a weak D call TRBD1 (6 bases). V was pared by 0 bases and J by 7 bases, with 12 bases between. CDR1 and CDR2 from the germline V gene are MNHEY and SMNVEV (reference sequence). The CDR3 spans 15 residues. CDR3 sequence: CASSLSGTLSEKLFF. The CDR3 bases are TGTGCCAGCAGTTTATCTGGGACACTCAGTGAAAAACTGTTTTTT.

This sequence joins TRBV6-5 and TRBJ1-4; 7 nucleotides align to TRBD1. The germline V gene has CDR1 MNHEY and CDR2 SVGAGI. The junction had 10 bases not matched to a gene; V was cut back by 6 bases and J by 9 bases. The CDR3 is made up of 14 amino acids. The CDR3 DNA reads TGTGCCAGCAGCGGCGACAGGGTGGTAAAAAAACTGTTTTTT. Translation: CASSGDRVVKKLFF.

This rearrangement joins TRBV2 to TRBJ2-5, with 7 bases identical to TRBD2. The CDR3 has 13 amino acids. Germline CDR1 and CDR2: SNHLY and FYNNEI. CDR3 sequence reads: CVPGIGGGETQYF. Here the CDR3 DNA reads TGTGTCCCGGGCATCGGGGGAGGGGAGACCCAGTACTTC.

The gene calls are TRBV7-2 and TRBJ2-2; 10 positions agree with TRBD1. This CDR3 has 16 residues. Germline loops: CDR1 SGHTA, CDR2 FQGNSA. The V segment lost 3 bases and the J segment 2 bases; nucleotides outside the gene matches: 3. The CDR3 coding sequence is TGTGCCAGCAGCTTCCGGGACAGGGGAAACACCGGGGAGCTGTTTTTT. It specifies CASSFRDRGNTGELFF.

CDR3 residues: CASSREYKGYNEQFF. The CDR3 nucleotides are TGTGCCAGCAGCCGAGAGTATAAGGGGTACAATGAGCAGTTCTTC. The V call is TRBV7-6, the J call TRBJ2-1, with a tentative D call TRBD1 (5 bases). The CDR3 has 15 amino acids. Deletions cut 5 bases from V and 4 bases from J, with 15 bases between. The V gene's germline CDR1 is SGHVS and CDR2 FNYEAQ. Supplemented by reference TRBV7-6 and TRBJ2-1, the full variable domain reads GAGVSQSPRYKVTKRGQDVALRCDPISGHVSLYWYRQALGQGPEFLTYFNYEAQQDKSGLPNDRFSAERPEGSISTLTIQRTEQRDSAMYRCASSREYKGYNEQFFGPGTRLTVL.

J is TRBJ2-5 and V is TRBV11-2; 7 nucleotides match TRBD1. There are 13 residues in the CDR3. V shed 8 bases and J 4 bases; nucleotides not matched to a gene: 7. Germline V gives CDR1 SGHAT, CDR2 FQNNGV. The CDR3 DNA sequence: TGTGCCAGCCACTCAGGGGGTCTAGAGACCCAGTACTTC. This codes for CASHSGGLETQYF.